This T cell receptor beta chain derives from a study of type 1 and type 2 diabetes patients. Details on this clonotype: What it recognizes is unknown.

Study-wide results and caveats: Some T1D-only expanded clones might appear in more T2D or control samples. V and J gene usage correlated at 0.8 to 0.97 between type 2 diabetes and control samples.

Roughly 9 milliliters of peripheral blood were drawn from each donor. CDR3 length: 16 amino acids. The germline CDR1 and CDR2 sequences are MNHNY and SVGAGI (reference sequence). Trimming took 6 bases from V and 0 from J, leaving 18 bases between them. Genomic DNA was the PCR template. Amplification of the beta chain CDR3 used 30 forward and 13 reverse multiplex primers. TCRdb re-called the multiplex PCR reads with MiXCR, one entry per CDR3 protein. The sample records under 300,000 distinct CDR3 sequences, more than 45% being singletons. The rearrangement uses TRBV6-6 and TRBJ2-7; perhaps TRBD1 as D (6 bases). Source material: peripheral blood mononuclear cells (PBMCs). The sequence was obtained from a man aged 18 to 29 with type 2 diabetes. CDR3 protein: CASSKQGGVSSYEQYF. The CDR3 DNA follows: TGTGCCAGCAGCAAACAGGGTGGGGTTTCCTCCTACGAGCAGTACTTC.